Sequencing of this TCR beta chain was carried out in a study of technical replicates of blood from a handful of donors. V was pared by 1 base and J by 7 bases, with 9 bases of the junction left unmatched. Germline V lookup: CDR1 KGHSH, CDR2 LQKENI. CDR3 size: 17 residues. Repertoires were generated with immunoSEQ multiplex PCR, while TCRdb's copy carries only in-frame clones and drops some. The sample includes about 94,000 clones, approximately 96% seen only once; the top ten take 0.2% to 0.25%. The chain uses TRBV18 and TRBJ2-1, with 11 positions matching TRBD2. This TCR was recovered from a human donor in good health. Sequencing was done on a sample of T cells isolated from PBMCs. CDR3 protein: CASSPRLVLAGVNEQFF. DNA of the CDR3: TGTGCCAGCTCACCACGACTTGTACTAGCGGGAGTGAATGAGCAGTTCTTC.